Listed below are T cell receptor beta chains from one sample, sequenced in a study of T cells in Graves' hyperthyroidism and ophthalmopathy. Each CDR3 protein is one row after TCRdb ran MiXCR on the multiplex PCR reads. The sample contains about 180,000 distinct CDR3 sequences, over 15% of which appear only once. The sequencing input was blood. The origin of the receptors is a woman aged 50 to 60 with Graves' hyperthyroidism. Both conserved end residues are part of each CDR3. A D gene is named only where the DNA matches it firmly. Size is omitted from some rows. Given values are once, few, many or a class for expanded clones.

CDR3 DNA,CDR3 protein,clone size,D gene,J gene,V gene
TGTGCCAGCAGACCTCAGGGGGCCTCCTACGAGCAGTACTTC,CASRPQGASYEQYF,many,TRBD1,TRBJ2-7,TRBV6-1
TGCGCCAGCAGCTCCGGACAGGGTGAGAGGAAGGAAAAACTGTTTTTT,CASSSGQGERKEKLFF,few,TRBD1,TRBJ1-4,TRBV4-3
TGCAGTGCACAGGGGGCGCGGGTCACCGGGGAGCTGTTTTTT,CSAQGARVTGELFF,few,TRBD1,TRBJ2-2,TRBV20-1
TGTGCCAGCAGAAAGGGGGGGCCATGGGATACGCAGTATTTT,CASRKGGPWDTQYF,few,.,TRBJ2-3,TRBV6-2/TRBV6-3
TGCGCCAGCAGCCGTGGGGACAGGGTTGTGCGAAACGGGTCGGTCGGCTCCACCATATATTTT,CASSRGDRVVRNGSVGSTIYF,.,TRBD1,TRBJ1-3,TRBV5-1
TGTGCCACCAGCAGAGGTCAGGGGTTCGGGGAAAAAGAGACCCAGTACTTC,CATSRGQGFGEKETQYF,many,.,TRBJ2-5,TRBV15
TGCGCCAGCAGCTTTTCCGAGGGAATGAACACTGAAGCTTTCTTT,CASSFSEGMNTEAFF,many,.,TRBJ1-1,TRBV5-1
TGTGCCAGCAGCCAGGGAGTGCGGAATCAGCCCCAGCATTTT,CASSQGVRNQPQHF,.,.,TRBJ1-5,TRBV3-1
TGTGCCACCGACAGGAGCTCCTATAATTCACCCCTCCACTTT,CATDRSSYNSPLHF,many,.,TRBJ1-6,TRBV7-9
TGCAGCGTTGAAGAGGTCTTGGGGAGCGATGAGCAGTTCTTC,CSVEEVLGSDEQFF,many,.,TRBJ2-1,TRBV29-1
TGTGCCAGCAGCCAATTCCGGAGCACAGATACGCAGTATTTT,CASSQFRSTDTQYF,.,.,TRBJ2-3,TRBV7-8
TGTGCCAGCAGTCCTCGGACAGTACAAGATGGCTACACCTTC,CASSPRTVQDGYTF,many,.,TRBJ1-2,TRBV12-3/TRBV12-4
TGTGCCAGCAGATCAGGGTTGGTAGGCAATCAGCCCCAGCATTTT,CASRSGLVGNQPQHF,many,.,TRBJ1-5,TRBV2
TGCGCCAGCAGCTTGCCCGGGACAGGTCTTGAGGCTTTCTTT,CASSLPGTGLEAFF,many,TRBD1,TRBJ1-1,TRBV5-1
TGTGCGAGAGGTAGCTCCTCCGACACAGATACGCAGTATTTT,CARGSSSDTDTQYF,.,.,TRBJ2-3,TRBV2
TGTGCCAGCAGCCTCGGAGGGGACGGGTTCAAAAAACTGTTTTTT,CASSLGGDGFKKLFF,.,.,TRBJ1-4,TRBV27
TGCAGTGCTAGAGGGAGGGACACGTACTGGAGCTCCTATAATTCACCCCTCCACTTT,CSARGRDTYWSSYNSPLHF,many,.,TRBJ1-6,TRBV20-1
TGTGCCAGCAGTCCACAGAGATACCAAGAGACCCAGTACTTC,CASSPQRYQETQYF,many,.,TRBJ2-5,TRBV28
TGTGCCAGCACTCCGGGCGCGGGTTCACCCCTCCACTTT,CASTPGAGSPLHF,many,.,TRBJ1-6,TRBV6-1
TGTGCCAGCTCGTATGGGACTAGCGTCCGGAATGAGCAGTTCTTC,CASSYGTSVRNEQFF,many,TRBD2,TRBJ2-1,TRBV6-2/TRBV6-3
TGTGCCAGCAGCTTGGGACCCGAGGACAATGAGCAGTTCTTC,CASSLGPEDNEQFF,few,.,TRBJ2-1,TRBV5-6
TGCGCCAGCCGAGGGACTAGCGGGGGGGCAAGTGAGCAGTTCTTC,CASRGTSGGASEQFF,many,TRBD2,TRBJ2-1,TRBV10-2
TGTGCCAGCAGCCCGTATTTGAACACTGAAGCTTTCTTT,CASSPYLNTEAFF,few,.,TRBJ1-1,TRBV14
TGTGCCAGCAGCTTTTCTGATAGCGGGGGGACCCTACGACGGTACAATGAGCAGTTCTTC,CASSFSDSGGTLRRYNEQFF,many,TRBD2,TRBJ2-1,TRBV7-6
TGTGCCAGCAGCTTGGGCAGGGGAGACTATGGCTACACCTTC,CASSLGRGDYGYTF,.,.,TRBJ1-2,TRBV5-6
TGTGCCAGTAGTATCTTGGCCTACAATGAGCAGTTCTTC,CASSILAYNEQFF,few,.,TRBJ2-1,TRBV19
TGTGCCAGCAGTCTCCACTATAATTCACCCCTCCACTTT,CASSLHYNSPLHF,many,.,TRBJ1-6,TRBV6-1
TGTGCCAGCAGTTTGCTGGGGGCTCGCGAAAAACTGTTTTTT,CASSLLGAREKLFF,many,.,TRBJ1-4,TRBV12-3/TRBV12-4
TGTGCCAGTAGTATTGGGCTGGCGGGGGGGGCCACGACCCAGTACTTC,CASSIGLAGGATTQYF,few,TRBD2,TRBJ2-5,TRBV19
TGTGCCAGCAGCTTGGAAGGGGGCTACTCACCCCTCCACTTT,CASSLEGGYSPLHF,few,TRBD1,TRBJ1-6,TRBV5-6
TGTGCCAGCACCGACCTCGGGGGGGGACGCACTGAAGCTTTCTTT,CASTDLGGGRTEAFF,few,.,TRBJ1-1,TRBV27
TGTGCCAGTACCCCGGCCGGGACAGGGATATATAATTCACCCCTCCACTTT,CASTPAGTGIYNSPLHF,few,TRBD1,TRBJ1-6,TRBV19
TGTGCCAGCAGCTTAGGTCTTACTAGCGGGAGAGCAGATACGCAGTATTTT,CASSLGLTSGRADTQYF,.,TRBD2,TRBJ2-3,TRBV11-3
TGTGCCAGCAGGGACAGGGAAGGCACCGGGGAGCTGTTTTTT,CASRDREGTGELFF,many,TRBD1,TRBJ2-2,TRBV2
TGTGCCAGCAGTGAAATTAGCCCCTATAGCAATCAGCCCCAGCATTTT,CASSEISPYSNQPQHF,many,.,TRBJ1-5,TRBV6-1
TGTGCCAGCAGCCGGGGACAAGGAATTAATGAAAAACTGTTTTTT,CASSRGQGINEKLFF,.,.,TRBJ1-4,TRBV11-1
TGTGCCAGCCGGGCGGGGGGGCACACAGATACGCAGTATTTT,CASRAGGHTDTQYF,many,TRBD2,TRBJ2-3,TRBV3-1
TGTGCCAGCAGGAAGGCGGGTACATTGAACACTGAAGCTTTCTTT,CASRKAGTLNTEAFF,.,.,TRBJ1-1,TRBV12-3/TRBV12-4
TGCAGTGCTAGAGATCCGGACATGAGCGGGGGCTACAATGAGCAGTTCTTC,CSARDPDMSGGYNEQFF,.,TRBD2,TRBJ2-1,TRBV20-1
TGTGCCAGCAGTTTACAAGCGGAGGGGAACACCGGGGAGCTGTTTTTT,CASSLQAEGNTGELFF,many,.,TRBJ2-2,TRBV28
TGTGCCAGTAGCCTCCGGGACAGGCATCAGCCCCAGCATTTT,CASSLRDRHQPQHF,many,TRBD1,TRBJ1-5,TRBV19
TGTGCCAGCAGAAAGGGTCAGGGGGATATCTACGAGCAGTACTTC,CASRKGQGDIYEQYF,many,TRBD1,TRBJ2-7,TRBV7-9
TGTGCCAGCAGTGAGGGGTACCTTTTATTAAATCAGCCCCAGCATTTT,CASSEGYLLLNQPQHF,.,.,TRBJ1-5,TRBV6-1
TGTGCCAGCAGCGAGCGGGGGGCCACCTACAATGAGCAGTTCTTC,CASSERGATYNEQFF,many,TRBD2,TRBJ2-1,TRBV11-2
TGTGCCAGCAGGACCCCAGGTCGGAACACCGGGGAGCTGTTTTTT,CASRTPGRNTGELFF,many,.,TRBJ2-2,TRBV11-2
TGTGCCAGCAGTTTCGGGGGACCAAGCTTATACAATGAGCAGTTCTTC,CASSFGGPSLYNEQFF,many,.,TRBJ2-1,TRBV6-1